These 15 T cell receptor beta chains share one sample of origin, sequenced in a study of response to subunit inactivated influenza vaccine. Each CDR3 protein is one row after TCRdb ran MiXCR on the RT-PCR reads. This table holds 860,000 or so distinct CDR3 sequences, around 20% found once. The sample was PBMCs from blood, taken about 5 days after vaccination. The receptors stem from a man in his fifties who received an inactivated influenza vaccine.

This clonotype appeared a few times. CDR3 amino acids: CASSPRELTGELFF. The CDR3 DNA reads as TGTGCCAGCTCACCGAGGGAGTTAACCGGGGAGCTGTTTTTT. This chain links TRBV18 with TRBJ2-2, with a possible D match to TRBD2 (5 bases). The germline CDR1 and CDR2 sequences are KGHSH and LQKENI. The ends were cut back, 3 bases at V and 5 bases at J, with 10 bases in the middle. This CDR3 comprises 14 residues.

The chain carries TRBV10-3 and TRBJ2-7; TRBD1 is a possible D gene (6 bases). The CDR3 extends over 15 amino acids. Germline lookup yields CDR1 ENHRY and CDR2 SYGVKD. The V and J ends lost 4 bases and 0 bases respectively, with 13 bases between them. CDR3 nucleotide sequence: TGTGCCATCAGTGCTAAAGGGGGAGCCTCCTACGAGCAGTACTTC. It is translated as CAISAKGGASYEQYF.

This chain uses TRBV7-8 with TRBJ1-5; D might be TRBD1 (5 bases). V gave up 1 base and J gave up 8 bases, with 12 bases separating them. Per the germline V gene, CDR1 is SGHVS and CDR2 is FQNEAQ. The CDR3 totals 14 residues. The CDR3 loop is CASSLGEGLKPQHF. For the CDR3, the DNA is TGTGCCAGCAGCTTAGGCGAGGGGCTTAAGCCCCAGCATTTT.

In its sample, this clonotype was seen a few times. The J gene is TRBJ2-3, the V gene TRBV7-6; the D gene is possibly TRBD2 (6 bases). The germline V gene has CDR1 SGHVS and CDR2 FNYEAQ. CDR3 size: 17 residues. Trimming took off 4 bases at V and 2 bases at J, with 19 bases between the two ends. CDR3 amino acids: CASSSHTLARPTDTQYF. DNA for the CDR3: TGTGCCAGCAGCTCCCACACCCTAGCGCGTCCCACAGATACGCAGTATTTT.

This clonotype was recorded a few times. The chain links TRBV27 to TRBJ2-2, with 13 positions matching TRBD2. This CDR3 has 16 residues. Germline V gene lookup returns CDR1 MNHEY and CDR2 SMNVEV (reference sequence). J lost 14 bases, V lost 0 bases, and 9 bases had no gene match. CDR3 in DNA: TGTGCCAGCAGTTTATCTACTAGCGGGAGGGCCGGGGTCCTGTTTTTT. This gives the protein CASSLSTSGRAGVLFF.

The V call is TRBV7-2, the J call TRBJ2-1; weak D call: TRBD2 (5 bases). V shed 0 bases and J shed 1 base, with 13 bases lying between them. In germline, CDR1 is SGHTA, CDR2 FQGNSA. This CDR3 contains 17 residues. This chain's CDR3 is CASSLARAARSYNEQFF. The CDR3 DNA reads TGTGCCAGCAGCTTAGCGCGGGCAGCTCGTTCCTACAATGAGCAGTTCTTC.

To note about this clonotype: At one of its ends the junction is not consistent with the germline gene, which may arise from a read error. The DNA of the CDR3 is TGTGCCAGCAGTTACACCGCAGATACGCAGTTTTTT. Encoded protein: CASSYTADTQFF. The J gene is TRBJ2-3, the V gene TRBV6-6; D remains ambiguous. The CDR3 runs to 12 residues. Germline CDR1 reads MNHNY; CDR2 reads SVGAGI (reference sequence).

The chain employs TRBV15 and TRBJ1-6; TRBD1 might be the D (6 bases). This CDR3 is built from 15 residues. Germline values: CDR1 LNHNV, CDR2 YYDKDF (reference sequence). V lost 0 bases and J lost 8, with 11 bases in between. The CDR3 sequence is CATSREWGADSPLHF. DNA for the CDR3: TGTGCCACCAGCAGAGAGTGGGGGGCTGATTCACCCCTCCACTTT.

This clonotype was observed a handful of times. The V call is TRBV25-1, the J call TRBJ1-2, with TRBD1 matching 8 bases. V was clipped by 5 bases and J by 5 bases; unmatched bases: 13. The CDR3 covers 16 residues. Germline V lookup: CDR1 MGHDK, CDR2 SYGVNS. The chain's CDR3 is CASSTTGANHHYGYTF. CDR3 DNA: TGTGCCAGCAGTACGACAGGGGCGAATCACCATTATGGCTACACCTTC.

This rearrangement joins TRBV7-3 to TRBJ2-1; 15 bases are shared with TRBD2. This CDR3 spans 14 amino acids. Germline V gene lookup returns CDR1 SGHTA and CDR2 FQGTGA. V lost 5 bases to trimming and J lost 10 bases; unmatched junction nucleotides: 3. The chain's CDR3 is CASSNGLAGGEQFF. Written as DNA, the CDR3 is TGTGCCAGCAGCAACGGACTAGCGGGAGGGGAGCAGTTCTTC.

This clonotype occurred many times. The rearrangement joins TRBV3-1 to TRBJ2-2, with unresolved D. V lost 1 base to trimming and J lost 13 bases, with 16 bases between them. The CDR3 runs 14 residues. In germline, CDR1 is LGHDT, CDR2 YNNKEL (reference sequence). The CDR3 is CASSQASGPLPLFF. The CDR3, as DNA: TGTGCCAGCAGCCAAGCCTCCGGTCCGCTCCCGCTGTTTTTT.

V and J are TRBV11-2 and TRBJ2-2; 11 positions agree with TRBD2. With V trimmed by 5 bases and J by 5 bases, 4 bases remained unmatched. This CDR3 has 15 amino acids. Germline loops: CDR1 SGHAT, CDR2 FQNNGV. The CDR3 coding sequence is TGTGCCAGCAGCGGTAGCGGGAGGGGGACCGGGGAGCTGTTTTTT. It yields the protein CASSGSGRGTGELFF.

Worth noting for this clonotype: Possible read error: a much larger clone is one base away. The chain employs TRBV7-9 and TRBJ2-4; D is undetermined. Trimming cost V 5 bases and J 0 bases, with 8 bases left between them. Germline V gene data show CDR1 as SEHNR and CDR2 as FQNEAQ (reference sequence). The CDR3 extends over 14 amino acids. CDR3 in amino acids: CASSRELAKNIQYF. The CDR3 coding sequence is TGTGCCAGCAGCCGTGAACTAGCCAAAAACATTCAGTACTTC.

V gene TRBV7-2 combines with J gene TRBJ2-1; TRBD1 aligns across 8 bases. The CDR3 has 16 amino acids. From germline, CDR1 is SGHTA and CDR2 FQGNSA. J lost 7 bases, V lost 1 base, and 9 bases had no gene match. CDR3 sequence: CASSLVSRGLRNEQFF. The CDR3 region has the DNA TGTGCCAGCAGCTTAGTTAGCAGGGGGCTAAGGAATGAGCAGTTCTTC.

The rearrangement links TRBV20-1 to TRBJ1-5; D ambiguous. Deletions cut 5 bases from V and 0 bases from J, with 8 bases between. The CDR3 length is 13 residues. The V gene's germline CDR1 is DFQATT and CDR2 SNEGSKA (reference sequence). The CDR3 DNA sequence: TGCAGTGCTCCTCAGTATAGCAATCAGCCCCAGCATTTT. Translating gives CSAPQYSNQPQHF.